The 28 T cell receptor beta chains reported below all come from one sample, sequenced in a study of blood T cell repertoires in COVID-19. Profiling relied on immunoSEQ multiplex PCR, and the TCRdb table lists in-frame clones only, not all of them. The sample records 30,000 to 40,000 clones, 93% being singletons. Sequenced sample: peripheral blood. These receptor sequences come from a male donor with active COVID-19.

The CDR3 protein is CASARIYSSYEQYF. In DNA form, the CDR3 reads TGTGCCAGTGCCAGGATTTATAGCTCCTACGAGCAGTACTTC. The genes are TRBV19 and TRBJ2-7, with unresolved D. Germline loops: CDR1 LNHDA, CDR2 SQIVND (reference sequence). This CDR3 contains 14 residues. Trimming removed 8 bases at V and 0 bases at J, with 14 bases between.

J is TRBJ2-3 and V is TRBV5-1; 11 positions match TRBD2. Germline V gene lookup returns CDR1 SGHRS and CDR2 YFSETQ. Germline trimming cut 2 bases from V and 0 bases from J; bases unmatched to any gene: 14. This CDR3 spans 20 amino acids. The CDR3 region is CASSFTFSSGGTLSTDTQYF. In DNA, the CDR3 is TGCGCCAGCAGCTTTACCTTCTCTAGCGGGGGGACCCTTAGCACAGATACGCAGTATTTT.

This rearrangement joins TRBV11-3 to TRBJ2-2, with TRBD1 as a possible D gene (7 bases). The CDR3 has 16 residues. V lost 0 bases and J 5 bases, leaving 13 bases between the germline ends. The germline V gene encodes CDR1 SGHNT and CDR2 YENEEA. In nucleotides, the CDR3 is TGTGCCAGCAGCTTAGATTCACAGGGGAGGACCGGGGAGCTGTTTTTT. As protein: CASSLDSQGRTGELFF. Variable domain in full (rest from reference TRBV11-3 and TRBJ2-2): EAGVVQSPRYKIIEKKQPVAFWCNPISGHNTLYWYLQNLGQGPELLIRYENEEAVDDSQLPKDRFSAERLKGVDSTLKIQPAELGDSAVYLCASSLDSQGRTGELFFGEGSRLTVL.

CDR3: CASSLTDQLTDTQYF. CDR3 sequence (DNA): TGTGCCAGCAGCCTGACTGACCAACTGACAGATACGCAGTATTTT. J is TRBJ2-3 and V is TRBV7-3; D is unresolved. CDR1 SGHTA and CDR2 FQGTGA come from the germline V gene. The CDR3 contains 15 residues. V lost 5 bases and J 3 bases, leaving 15 bases between the germline ends.

A single count supports this clone. The chain joins TRBV6-2 or TRBV6-3 to TRBJ1-2, with TRBD1 matching over 7 bases. The germline CDR1 and CDR2 sequences are MNHEY and SVGEGT. V was pared by 4 bases and J by 4 bases, with 6 bases of the junction left unmatched. CDR3 size: 14 residues. CDR3 coding DNA: TGTGCCAGCAGTTTGGTGACAGGGTCCTATGGCTACACCTTC. Protein sequence: CASSLVTGSYGYTF.

This sequence joins TRBV7-9 and TRBJ2-3; TRBD2 is a possible D gene (5 bases). V dropped 5 bases and J dropped 4 bases, with 16 bases sitting between them. Germline CDR1 reads SEHNR; CDR2 reads FQNEAQ (reference sequence). The CDR3 consists of 15 residues. The CDR3 protein is CASSPSSLHADTQYF. CDR3 DNA: TGTGCCAGCAGCCCATCTAGCCTTCACGCAGATACGCAGTATTTT.

V is TRBV4-1 and J is TRBJ1-1; 9 bases map to TRBD1. Trimming at V came to 2 bases and at J to 4 bases, leaving 2 bases not matched to a gene. The CDR3 loop spans 14 amino acids. CDR1 is MGHRA, CDR2 YSYEKL, per germline. CDR3 sequence: CASSQMDRGTEAFF. The CDR3 DNA is TGCGCCAGCAGCCAAATGGACAGGGGCACTGAAGCTTTCTTT.

The chain employs TRBV18 and TRBJ2-3, with a possible D match to TRBD2 (7 bases). This CDR3 region has 16 residues. Germline lookup yields CDR1 KGHSH and CDR2 LQKENI. Trimming took off 1 base at V and 4 bases at J, with 15 bases between the two ends. This chain's CDR3 is CASSPQGGTLSDTQYF. The CDR3 region has the DNA TGTGCCAGCTCACCACAGGGAGGGACACTTTCAGATACGCAGTATTTT.

The chain recombines TRBV5-4 with TRBJ1-1, with 8 bases matching TRBD1. CDR1 is SGHNT, CDR2 YYREEE, per germline (reference sequence). Germline trimming cut 7 bases from V and 0 bases from J; bases unmatched to any gene: 5. The CDR3 has 14 residues. CDR3 DNA sequence: TGTGCCAGCGGAAAGACAGGGGTGAACACTGAAGCTTTCTTT. Protein product: CASGKTGVNTEAFF.

The J gene is TRBJ1-1, the V gene TRBV30; TRBD1 matches 8 bases. Germline CDR1 and CDR2: GTSNPN and SVGIG (reference sequence). This CDR3 has 15 residues. V shed 0 bases, J shed 2 bases, and the junction held 5 bases outside the gene matches. In nucleotides, the CDR3 is TGTGCCTGGAGTGTACTCGACAGGGGAAACACTGAAGCTTTCTTT. Amino acids: CAWSVLDRGNTEAFF. The variable domain in full, with the rest retrieved from reference TRBV30 and TRBJ1-1, is SQTIHQWPATLVQPVGSPLSLECTVEGTSNPNLYWYRQAAGRGLQLLFYSVGIGQISSEVPQNLSASRPQDRQFILSSKKLLLSDSGFYLCAWSVLDRGNTEAFFGQGTRLTVV.

This chain uses TRBV19 with TRBJ1-6; 10 nucleotides match TRBD1. Germline V lookup: CDR1 LNHDA, CDR2 SQIVND (reference sequence). The CDR3 is 15 amino acids. V dropped 0 bases and J dropped 7; count of bases not matched to a gene: 0. In DNA form, the CDR3 reads TGTGCCAGTAGTATAGAGGGACAGGGGAATTCACCCCTCCACTTT. This sequence encodes CASSIEGQGNSPLHF.

The chain combines TRBV19 with TRBJ1-5, with TRBD1 as a possible D gene (5 bases). The CDR3 runs to 15 residues. Per the germline V gene, CDR1 is LNHDA and CDR2 is SQIVND (reference sequence). The ends were cut back, 7 bases at V and 3 bases at J, with 16 bases in the middle. This chain's CDR3 is CASKLRGGPNQPQHF. CDR3 coding DNA: TGTGCCAGTAAGTTAAGGGGAGGGCCCAATCAGCCCCAGCATTTT.

The chain employs TRBV6-5 and TRBJ2-7, with a tentative D call TRBD2 (5 bases). The germline gives CDR1 MNHEY, CDR2 SVGAGI. There are 15 residues in the CDR3. The V and J ends lost 6 bases and 0 bases respectively, with 15 bases between them. The CDR3, as DNA: TGTGCCAGCAGAAGGGCACGGGGAAGCTCCTACGAGCAGTACTTC. It yields the protein CASRRARGSSYEQYF.

The chain is built from TRBV5-4 and TRBJ2-3; D call uncertain. This CDR3 has 13 residues. Germline-derived CDR1 and CDR2 are SGHNT and YYREEE (reference sequence). The V end lost 4 bases, the J end lost 0 bases, and 6 bases lay between the germline ends. CDR3 sequence: CASSPLSTDTQYF. DNA of the CDR3: TGTGCCAGCAGCCCACTAAGCACAGATACGCAGTATTTT.

The chain joins TRBV12-5 to TRBJ1-2; D uncertain. The CDR3 has 12 amino acids. Per the germline V gene, CDR1 is LGHNT and CDR2 is FRNRAP. V lost 4 bases to trimming and J lost 4 bases, with 7 bases between them. CDR3 loop: CASGSDIYGYTF. CDR3 bases: TGTGCTAGTGGTTCCGACATCTATGGCTACACCTTC. Looking up the rest from reference TRBV12-5 and TRBJ1-2 gives the full variable domain: DARVTQTPRHKVTEMGQEVTMRCQPILGHNTVFWYRQTMMQGLELLAYFRNRAPLDDSGMPKDRFSAEMPDATLATLKIQPSEPRDSAVYFCASGSDIYGYTFGSGTRLTVV.

This clone came up once. The chain uses TRBV2 and TRBJ2-7, with a possible D match to TRBD2 (6 bases). The CDR3 contains 13 residues. The V end lost 8 bases, the J end lost 5 bases, and 16 bases lay between the germline ends. Looked up from germline, CDR1 is SNHLY and CDR2 is FYNNEI. CDR3 nucleotides: TGTGCCAGCCGTTGGGAGCGGGCGAACGAGCAGTACTTC. It translates to CASRWERANEQYF.

The chain joins TRBV4-3 to TRBJ2-7; 8 nucleotides match TRBD2. CDR1 and CDR2 from the germline V gene are LGHNA and YSLEER. V was pared by 1 base and J by 3 bases, with 5 bases of the junction left unmatched. This CDR3 is 15 amino acids long. CDR3 sequence reads: CASSQAWGLVYEQYF. The CDR3 DNA is TGCGCCAGCAGCCAAGCGTGGGGACTAGTCTACGAGCAGTACTTC.

This clone was seen more than once but under ten times. The chain joins TRBV6-2 or TRBV6-3 to TRBJ2-3; 7 nucleotides agree with TRBD1. From germline, CDR1 is MNHEY and CDR2 SVGEGT. J was trimmed by 3 bases and V by 6 bases; bases with no gene match: 9. CDR3 length equals 15 residues. CDR3 coding DNA: TGTGCCAGCAGCTGGAGACAGGGCCGGACAGATACGCAGTATTTT. Protein: CASSWRQGRTDTQYF.

The V call is TRBV3-1 (or the pseudogene TRBV3-2), the J call TRBJ1-1, with D unclear. V lost 8 bases and J lost 8, with 21 bases in between. The CDR3 runs to 14 residues. Germline V gene lookup returns CDR1 LGHDT and CDR2 YNNKEL (reference sequence). CDR3 bases: TGTGCCAGCCTCGGGTTCGGTGAAGGAAGCGAAGCTTTCTTT. Protein product: CASLGFGEGSEAFF.

The J gene is TRBJ1-2, the V gene TRBV30; 9 nucleotides agree with TRBD1. The CDR3 extends over 15 amino acids. The V gene end was trimmed by 0 bases and the J gene end by 4 bases; junction bases not matched to a gene: 6. Germline values: CDR1 GTSNPN, CDR2 SVGIG (reference sequence). CDR3 protein: CAWSVDRGFGYGYTF. Written as DNA, the CDR3 is TGTGCCTGGAGTGTGGACAGGGGTTTTGGCTATGGCTACACCTTC.

The chain joins TRBV30 to TRBJ1-5; 9 bases map to TRBD1. V lost 4 bases to trimming and J lost 4 bases; unmatched junction nucleotides: 11. This CDR3 comprises 16 residues. CDR1 is GTSNPN, CDR2 SVGIG, per germline (reference sequence). For the CDR3, the DNA is TGTGCCTGGAAAATGTCGGGACAGGGTAGTAATCAGCCCCAGCATTTT. Its protein product is CAWKMSGQGSNQPQHF.

The chain combines TRBV30 with TRBJ2-7; 8 bases line up with TRBD1. The CDR3 covers 14 residues. In germline, CDR1 is GTSNPN, CDR2 SVGIG (reference sequence). The V and J ends lost 5 bases and 1 base, in that order; junction bases with no gene match: 7. As DNA, the CDR3 is TGTGCCTGGGGTCTAGGACAGGGTTCCTACGAGCAGTACTTC. Its translation is CAWGLGQGSYEQYF.

The chain recombines TRBV27 with TRBJ1-6; weak D call: TRBD1 (5 bases). Trimming shortened V by 3 bases and J by 10 bases, and 13 bases separated the two germline ends. CDR1 is MNHEY, CDR2 SMNVEV, per germline (reference sequence). CDR3 size: 14 residues. In nucleotides, the CDR3 is TGTGCCAGCAGTTTCTGGGGCTCCGGGTCACCCCTCCACTTT. It specifies CASSFWGSGSPLHF.

The V and J genes are TRBV5-1 and TRBJ2-2, with 9 bases that match TRBD1. CDR1 is SGHRS, CDR2 YFSETQ, per germline. The trim removed 8 bases at V and 6 bases at J, leaving 8 bases unmatched. The CDR3 spans 14 residues. Here the CDR3 DNA reads TGCGCCAGTGCCGCGACAGGGGGATCCGGGGAGCTGTTTTTT. It translates to CASAATGGSGELFF.

A remark on this clone: The sample contains more than one DNA sequence encoding this CDR3. The rearrangement joins TRBV5-4 to TRBJ2-1; maybe TRBD2 (6 bases). The CDR3 is 18 residues long. Germline V lookup: CDR1 SGHNT, CDR2 YYREEE (reference sequence). V dropped 1 base and J dropped 5 bases, with 22 bases sitting between them. CDR3 region: CASSLWFVRRLDHNEQFF. Written as DNA, the CDR3 is TGTGCCAGCAGCTTGTGGTTTGTTAGGAGACTAGACCACAATGAGCAGTTCTTC.

The CDR3 coding sequence is TGTGCCAGCAGCTTCCTGACGGGCACTGAAGCTTTCTTT. It is translated as CASSFLTGTEAFF. The chain has TRBV11-2 and TRBJ1-1; D gene ambiguous. Germline V gene sequence: CDR1 SGHAT, CDR2 FQNNGV. The V end was cut by 3 bases, the J end by 4 bases, with 9 bases between. The CDR3 length is 13 residues.

The V call is TRBV30, the J call TRBJ2-3, with 9 bases identical to TRBD2. Germline V gene lookup returns CDR1 GTSNPN and CDR2 SVGIG (reference sequence). V was clipped by 8 bases and J by 5 bases; unmatched bases: 5. The CDR3 runs 12 residues. The CDR3 region has the DNA TGTGCCCGGGCGGGGGGGCGAGATACGCAGTATTTT. It is translated as CARAGGRDTQYF.

The chain has TRBV27 and TRBJ1-1; D is undetermined. The ends were cut back, 7 bases at V and 3 bases at J, with 21 bases in the middle. The germline CDR1 and CDR2 sequences are MNHEY and SMNVEV (reference sequence). This CDR3 spans 16 amino acids. The CDR3 DNA is TGTGCCAGCAAGATAGGTTGGCTGGTACGGGACACTGAAGCTTTCTTT. As protein: CASKIGWLVRDTEAFF.